These T cell receptor beta chains were read from a single sample in a study of Ad26.COV2.S vaccination and SARS-CoV-2 variants. Libraries were prepared by immunoSEQ multiplex PCR; TCRdb keeps only in-frame clonotypes and omits some of them. The sample shows 450,000 to 550,000 clones, 89% of them seen only once. Sample: peripheral blood, taken in a trial of Ad26.COV2.S vaccine versus placebo. The receptors shown here come from a person between 18 and 65 years old who received the Ad26.COV2.S COVID-19 vaccine or a placebo. Each CDR3 is given with its conserved first and last residue. A D gene is named only where the DNA matches it firmly. Clone sizes are given selectively: once, few, many, or a class where the clone is expanded.

CASSQDPRRPQHF | TGCGCCAGCAGCCAAGACCCCCGACGGCCCCAGCATTTT | TRBJ1-5 | TRBV4-1 | once | NA
CASSLSITGLDGYTF | TGTGCCAGCAGCCTAAGCATCACAGGGCTCGATGGCTACACCTTC | TRBJ1-2 | TRBV5-4 | NA | NA
CASSPGQGVGYEQFF | TGTGCCAGCAGCCCGGGACAGGGGGTTGGTTATGAGCAGTTCTTC | TRBJ2-1 | TRBV11-2 | once | TRBD1
CASSLFPHTDTQYF | TGTGCCAGCAGCTTATTCCCCCACACAGATACGCAGTATTTT | TRBJ2-3 | TRBV7-3 | NA | NA
CASSLTRESTEAFF | TGTGCCAGCAGCTTAACAAGGGAGAGCACTGAAGCTTTCTTT | TRBJ1-1 | TRBV7-3 | NA | NA
CAWTWGPNSPLHF | TGTGCCTGGACTTGGGGGCCAAATTCACCCCTCCACTTT | TRBJ1-6 | TRBV30 | many | NA
CASSKGTGAPRKNIQYF | TGTGCCAGCAGCAAAGGGACAGGGGCCCCGCGCAAAAACATTCAGTACTTC | TRBJ2-4 | TRBV21-1 | once | NA
CATQVGHSYEQYF | TGTGCCACTCAGGTGGGCCACTCCTACGAGCAGTACTTC | TRBJ2-7 | TRBV10-3 | NA | NA
CASSLGGNSNQPQHF | TGTGCCAGCAGTTTGGGGGGAAATAGCAATCAGCCCCAGCATTTT | TRBJ1-5 | TRBV28 | once | NA
CASSLAGGWEETQYF | TGTGCCAGCAGCTTAGCCGGTGGGTGGGAAGAGACCCAGTACTTC | TRBJ2-5 | TRBV7-6 | NA | NA
CASSLRPLDRAQPQHF | TGTGCCAGCAGTTTACGCCCCTTGGACAGGGCGCAGCCCCAGCATTTT | TRBJ1-5 | TRBV6-5 | NA | TRBD1
CASSYRLAPSSYNEQFF | TGCGCCAGCAGCTACCGACTAGCGCCTAGCTCCTACAATGAGCAGTTCTTC | TRBJ2-1 | TRBV5-1 | few | TRBD2
CASSFRSSSSKQYF | TGTGCCAGCAGTTTTCGAAGTAGTTCCAGCAAGCAGTACTTC | TRBJ2-7 | TRBV27 | NA | NA
CASSGGDDTQYF | TGTGCCAGCAGCGGAGGGGATGATACGCAGTATTTT | TRBJ2-3 | TRBV27 | once | NA
CASSSHLIRGSAFF | TGTGCCAGCAGCTCGCACTTAATCAGGGGTAGTGCTTTCTTT | TRBJ1-1 | TRBV11-2 | NA | NA
CASSLNPGANSPLHF | TGTGCCAGCTCACTAAACCCAGGGGCAAATTCACCCCTCCACTTT | TRBJ1-6 | TRBV18 | NA | NA
CASSLEPVSEQYF | TGTGCCAGCAGCTTAGAACCAGTCTCCGAGCAGTACTTC | TRBJ2-7 | TRBV7-2 | NA | NA
CASSPQHGRANNEQFF | TGTGCCAGCTCACCACAACATGGGCGGGCTAACAATGAGCAGTTCTTC | TRBJ2-1 | TRBV18 | NA | NA
CASSGGSGANVLTF | TGTGCCAGCTCAGGGGGGTCTGGGGCCAACGTCCTGACTTTC | TRBJ2-6 | TRBV18 | NA | NA
CASSQVLRNQPQHF | TGTGCCAGCAGCCAAGTATTAAGGAATCAGCCCCAGCATTTT | TRBJ1-5 | TRBV4-2 | NA | NA
CASSPIPGTSDEQYF | TGTGCCAGCTCACCAATCCCCGGGACTAGCGACGAGCAGTACTTC | TRBJ2-7 | TRBV18 | few | TRBD2
CASSLWVQGQGSHF | TGTGCCAGCAGTTTATGGGTCCAGGGACAGGGTTCCCATTTT | TRBJ1-5 | TRBV28 | NA | TRBD1
CASSLLNSNSGNTIYF | TGCGCCAGCAGCTTGTTGAACAGCAACTCTGGAAACACCATATATTTT | TRBJ1-3 | TRBV5-1 | NA | NA
CASSPDRRFTEAFF | TGTGCCAGCAGCCCTGACAGGAGGTTTACTGAAGCTTTCTTT | TRBJ1-1 | TRBV7-8 | NA | NA
CASSLAGVKLFF | TGTGCCAGCAGTTTGGCAGGGGTAAAACTGTTTTTT | TRBJ1-4 | TRBV12-3/TRBV12-4 | NA | NA
CASSKGVAVTDTQYF | TGTGCCAGCAGCAAGGGGGTAGCGGTCACAGATACGCAGTATTTT | TRBJ2-3 | TRBV7-9 | NA | NA
CASRSGNQPQHF | TGTGCCAGCAGATCAGGGAATCAGCCCCAGCATTTT | TRBJ1-5 | TRBV6-5 | once | NA
CASSQDYISGSTGELFF | TGTGCCAGCAGCCAAGATTATATCAGTGGGAGCACCGGGGAGCTGTTTTTT | TRBJ2-2 | TRBV3-1/TRBV3-2 | NA | NA
CASSTSDSQPQHF | TGTGCCAGCAGCACCTCGGACAGTCAGCCCCAGCATTTT | TRBJ1-5 | TRBV7-2 | NA | NA
CASSVTGYEPQHF | TGTGCCAGCAGCGTAACAGGGTACGAGCCCCAGCATTTT | TRBJ1-5 | TRBV7-2 | NA | NA
CASSLGLAVLTGELFF | TGTGCCAGCAGCCTCGGGCTAGCGGTACTCACCGGGGAGCTGTTTTTT | TRBJ2-2 | TRBV4-2 | NA | TRBD2
CASSSTLGLETQYF | TGTGCCAGCTCCTCGACTTTGGGACTAGAGACCCAGTACTTC | TRBJ2-5 | TRBV18 | NA | NA
CASKAGFLGYGYTF | TGTGCCAGCAAGGCCGGGTTTCTTGGCTATGGCTACACCTTC | TRBJ1-2 | TRBV2 | NA | NA
CASPGSSGNTIYF | TGTGCCAGCCCCGGAAGCTCTGGAAACACCATATATTTT | TRBJ1-3 | TRBV6-5 | NA | NA
CATRVGRVNEKLFF | TGTGCCACTAGAGTCGGCAGGGTGAATGAAAAACTGTTTTTT | TRBJ1-4 | TRBV24-1 | NA | NA
CASSVLTGGSGGYTF | TGTGCCAGCAGCGTATTAACCGGGGGCTCGGGTGGCTACACCTTC | TRBJ1-2 | TRBV7-8 | NA | NA
CASSPLGGYSYNEQFF | TGTGCCAGCAGCCCCCTAGGCGGCTACTCCTACAATGAGCAGTTCTTC | TRBJ2-1 | TRBV9 | NA | NA
CASSLFERETQYF | TGTGCCAGCAGCTTATTCGAGAGAGAGACCCAGTACTTC | TRBJ2-5 | TRBV7-9 | NA | NA
CATSRDIDGNQPQHF | TGTGCCACCAGCAGAGATATAGACGGTAATCAGCCCCAGCATTTT | TRBJ1-5 | TRBV15 | NA | NA
CASSFGTGINQPQHF | TGTGCCAGCAGCTTTGGGACAGGGATAAATCAGCCCCAGCATTTT | TRBJ1-5 | TRBV7-6 | few | TRBD1
CASSPTGGGSGYTF | TGTGCCAGCAGCCCGACAGGGGGCGGGAGTGGCTACACCTTC | TRBJ1-2 | TRBV7-6 | NA | TRBD1
CASSPPGDRGWRGYTF | TGTGCCAGCAGCCCTCCGGGGGACAGGGGGTGGAGAGGCTACACCTTC | TRBJ1-2 | TRBV7-2 | NA | TRBD1
CASSLEGEGYGYTF | TGTGCCAGCAGCTTAGAGGGGGAAGGCTATGGCTACACCTTC | TRBJ1-2 | TRBV13 | NA | NA
CASSPTLHGEQYF | TGTGCCAGCTCACCGACGCTTCACGGGGAGCAGTACTTC | TRBJ2-7 | TRBV18 | NA | NA
CATSDPYLGGAGQEFF | TGTGCCACCAGTGATCCTTACCTCGGAGGGGCCGGGCAGGAGTTCTTC | TRBJ2-1 | TRBV24-1 | NA | NA
CASSRAGGVRNTEAFF | TGTGCCAGCAGCCGGGCAGGGGGCGTTCGAAACACTGAAGCTTTCTTT | TRBJ1-1 | TRBV3-1/TRBV3-2 | NA | TRBD1
CASSPEARESLSEQFF | TGTGCCAGCAGCCCGGAGGCGCGGGAGAGTTTGAGTGAGCAGTTCTTC | TRBJ2-1 | TRBV3-1/TRBV3-2 | NA | TRBD2
CAWSVAGVDTQYF | TGTGCCTGGAGTGTGGCAGGGGTCGATACGCAGTATTTT | TRBJ2-3 | TRBV30 | NA | NA
CASSTGPSRGETQYF | TGTGCCAGCAGCACCGGACCTTCGCGGGGCGAGACCCAGTACTTC | TRBJ2-5 | TRBV9 | NA | NA
CASSFRIGTEAFF | TGTGCCAGCAGTTTTCGGATTGGTACCGAAGCTTTCTTT | TRBJ1-1 | TRBV27 | NA | NA
CASSYDRGYTEAFF | TGTGCCAGCAGTTACGACAGGGGGTATACTGAAGCTTTCTTT | TRBJ1-1 | TRBV6-6 | NA | TRBD1
CAWSENIFVVGRRFGAIYF | TGTGCCTGGAGTGAAAATATATTTGTCGTTGGTAGAAGGTTCGGCGCCATATATTTT | TRBJ1-3 | TRBV30 | NA | NA
CASSVAGRRTGELFF | TGTGCCAGCAGCGTAGCTGGGCGGAGAACCGGGGAGCTGTTTTTT | TRBJ2-2 | TRBV9 | once | NA